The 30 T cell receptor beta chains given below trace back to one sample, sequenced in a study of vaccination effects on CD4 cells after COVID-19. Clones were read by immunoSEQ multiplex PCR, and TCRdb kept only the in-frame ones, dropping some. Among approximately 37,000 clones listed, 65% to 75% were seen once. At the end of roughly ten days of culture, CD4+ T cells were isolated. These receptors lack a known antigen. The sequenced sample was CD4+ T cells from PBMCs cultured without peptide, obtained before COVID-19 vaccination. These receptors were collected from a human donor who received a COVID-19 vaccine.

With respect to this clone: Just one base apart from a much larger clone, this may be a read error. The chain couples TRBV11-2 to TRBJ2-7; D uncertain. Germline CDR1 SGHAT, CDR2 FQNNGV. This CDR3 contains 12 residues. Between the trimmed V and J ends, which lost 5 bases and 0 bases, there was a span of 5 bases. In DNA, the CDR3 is TGTGCCAGCAGCCCAAGCTCCTACGAGCAGTACTTC. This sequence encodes CASSPSSYEQYF.

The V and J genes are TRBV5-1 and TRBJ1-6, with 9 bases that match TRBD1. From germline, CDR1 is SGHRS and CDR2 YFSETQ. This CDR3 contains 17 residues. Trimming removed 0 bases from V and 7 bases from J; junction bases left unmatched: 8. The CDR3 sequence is CASSLAGTGMSNSPLHF. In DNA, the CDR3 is TGCGCCAGCAGCTTGGCCGGGACAGGGATGTCGAATTCACCCCTCCACTTT. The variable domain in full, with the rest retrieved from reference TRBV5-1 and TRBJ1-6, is KAGVTQTPRYLIKTRGQQVTLSCSPISGHRSVSWYQQTPGQGLQFLFEYFSETQRNKGNFPGRFSGRQFSNSRSEMNVSTLELGDSALYLCASSLAGTGMSNSPLHFGNGTRLTVT.

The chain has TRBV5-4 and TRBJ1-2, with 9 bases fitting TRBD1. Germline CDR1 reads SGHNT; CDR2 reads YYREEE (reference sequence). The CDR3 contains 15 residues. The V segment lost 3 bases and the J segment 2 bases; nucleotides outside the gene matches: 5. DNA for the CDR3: TGTGCCAGCAGCTACACGGGACAGGGCAACTATGGCTACACCTTC. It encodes CASSYTGQGNYGYTF.

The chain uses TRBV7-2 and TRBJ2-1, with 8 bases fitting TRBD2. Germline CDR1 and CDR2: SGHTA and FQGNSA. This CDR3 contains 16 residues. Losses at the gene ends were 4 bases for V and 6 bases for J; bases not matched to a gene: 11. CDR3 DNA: TGTGCCAGCAGCTCGGGGTCAGGAGCGGGAGTCAATGAGCAGTTCTTC. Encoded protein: CASSSGSGAGVNEQFF.

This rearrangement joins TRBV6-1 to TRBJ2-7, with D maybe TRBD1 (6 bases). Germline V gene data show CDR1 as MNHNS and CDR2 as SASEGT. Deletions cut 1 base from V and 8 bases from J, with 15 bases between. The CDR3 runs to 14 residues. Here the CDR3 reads CASSEGTVRNKQYF. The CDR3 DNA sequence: TGTGCCAGCAGTGAAGGGACAGTCCGTAACAAGCAGTACTTC.

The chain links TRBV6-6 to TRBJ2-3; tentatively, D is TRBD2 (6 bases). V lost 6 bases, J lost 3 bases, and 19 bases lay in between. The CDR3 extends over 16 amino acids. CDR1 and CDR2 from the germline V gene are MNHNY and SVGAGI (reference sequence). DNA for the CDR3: TGTGCCAGCAGACCCTTGGAGGGCCCGAGAACAGATACGCAGTATTTT. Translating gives CASRPLEGPRTDTQYF.

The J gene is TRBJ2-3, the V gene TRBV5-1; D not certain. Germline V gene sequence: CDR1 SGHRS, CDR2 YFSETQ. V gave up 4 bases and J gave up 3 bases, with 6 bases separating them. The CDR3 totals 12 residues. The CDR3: CASSVGTDTQYF. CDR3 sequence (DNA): TGCGCCAGCAGCGTTGGTACAGATACGCAGTATTTT.

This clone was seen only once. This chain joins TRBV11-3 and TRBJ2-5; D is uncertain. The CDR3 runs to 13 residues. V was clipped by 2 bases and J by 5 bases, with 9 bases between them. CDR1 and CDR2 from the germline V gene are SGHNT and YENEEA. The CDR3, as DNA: TGTGCCAGCAGCTTACTAGGGTCGGAGACCCAGTACTTC. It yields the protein CASSLLGSETQYF.

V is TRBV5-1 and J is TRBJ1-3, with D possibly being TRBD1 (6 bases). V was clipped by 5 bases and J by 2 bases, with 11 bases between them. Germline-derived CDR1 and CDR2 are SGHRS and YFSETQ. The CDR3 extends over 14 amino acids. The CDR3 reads CASRDTGTGNTIYF. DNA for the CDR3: TGCGCCAGCAGGGATACAGGGACTGGAAACACCATATATTTT.

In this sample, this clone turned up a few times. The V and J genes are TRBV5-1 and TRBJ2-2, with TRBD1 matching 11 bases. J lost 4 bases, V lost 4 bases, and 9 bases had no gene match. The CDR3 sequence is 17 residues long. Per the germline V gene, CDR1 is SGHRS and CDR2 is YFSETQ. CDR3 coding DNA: TGCGCCAGCAGCCGAAGCTCCGGGACAGGGGGCACCGGGGAGCTGTTTTTT. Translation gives CASSRSSGTGGTGELFF.

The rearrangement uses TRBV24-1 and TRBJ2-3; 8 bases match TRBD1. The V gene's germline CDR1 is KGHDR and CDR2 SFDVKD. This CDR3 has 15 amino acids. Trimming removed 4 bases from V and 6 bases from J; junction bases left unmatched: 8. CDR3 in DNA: TGTGCCACCAGTGACCCAGGGGGCGCGACGGATACGCAGTATTTT. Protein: CATSDPGGATDTQYF.

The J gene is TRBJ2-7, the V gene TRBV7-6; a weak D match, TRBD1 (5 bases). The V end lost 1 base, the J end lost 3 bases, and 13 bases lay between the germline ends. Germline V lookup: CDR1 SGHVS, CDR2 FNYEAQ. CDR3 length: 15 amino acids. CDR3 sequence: CASSLDPRGRYEQYF. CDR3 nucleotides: TGTGCCAGCAGCTTAGACCCAAGGGGCCGCTACGAGCAGTACTTC.

DNA of the CDR3: TGTGCCAGTAGTATCGACAGTAACTATGGCTACACCTTC. Amino acid sequence: CASSIDSNYGYTF. V and J are TRBV19 and TRBJ1-2; perhaps TRBD1 as D (5 bases). The CDR3 loop spans 13 amino acids. The germline V gene encodes CDR1 LNHDA and CDR2 SQIVND (reference sequence). V was clipped by 3 bases and J by 1 base, with 6 bases between them.

The CDR3 region has the DNA TGTGCCAGCAGCGCCCTAGCGGGAACCTACGAGCAGTACTTC. Its translation is CASSALAGTYEQYF. The chain links TRBV11-2 to TRBJ2-7; 9 bases fit TRBD2. This CDR3 has 14 amino acids. J lost 2 bases, V lost 5 bases, and 4 bases had no gene match. The germline CDR1 and CDR2 sequences are SGHAT and FQNNGV.

In nucleotides, the CDR3 is TGTGCCAGCAGTTTATCTTTATCCTACGAGCAGTACTTC. Translated: CASSLSLSYEQYF. The chain is built from TRBV12-3 or TRBV12-4 and TRBJ2-7; no reliable D call. Trimming removed 2 bases at V and 1 base at J, with 6 bases between. The CDR3 runs to 13 residues.

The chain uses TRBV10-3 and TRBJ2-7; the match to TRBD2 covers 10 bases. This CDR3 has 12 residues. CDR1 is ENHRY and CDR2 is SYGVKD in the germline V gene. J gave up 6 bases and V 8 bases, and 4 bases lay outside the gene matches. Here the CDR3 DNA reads TGTGCCATCGGAGCTAGCGGGAGCGAGCAGTACTTC. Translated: CAIGASGSEQYF.

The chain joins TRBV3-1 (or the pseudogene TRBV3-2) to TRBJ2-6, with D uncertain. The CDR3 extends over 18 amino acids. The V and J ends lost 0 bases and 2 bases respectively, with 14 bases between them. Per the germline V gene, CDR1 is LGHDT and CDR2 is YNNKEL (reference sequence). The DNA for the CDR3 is TGTGCCAGCAGCCAAGATCCCCGACCTCCCACTGGGGCCAACGTCCTGACTTTC. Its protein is CASSQDPRPPTGANVLTF.

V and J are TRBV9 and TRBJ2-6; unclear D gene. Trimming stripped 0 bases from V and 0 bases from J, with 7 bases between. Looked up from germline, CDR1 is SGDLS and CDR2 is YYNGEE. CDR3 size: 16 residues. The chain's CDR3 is CASSVAGYSGANVLTF. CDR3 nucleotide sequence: TGTGCCAGCAGCGTAGCCGGCTACTCTGGGGCCAACGTCCTGACTTTC.

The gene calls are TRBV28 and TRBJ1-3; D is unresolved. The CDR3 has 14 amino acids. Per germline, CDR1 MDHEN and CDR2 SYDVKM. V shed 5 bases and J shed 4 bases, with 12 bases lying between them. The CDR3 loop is CASSAHLQGNTIYF. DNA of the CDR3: TGTGCCAGCAGTGCCCACCTACAGGGAAACACCATATATTTT.

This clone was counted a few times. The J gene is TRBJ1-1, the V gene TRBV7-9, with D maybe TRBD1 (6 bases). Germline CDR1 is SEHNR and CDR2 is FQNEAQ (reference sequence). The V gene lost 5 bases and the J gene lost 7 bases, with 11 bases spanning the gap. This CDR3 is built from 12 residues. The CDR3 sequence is CASSQDSLEAFF. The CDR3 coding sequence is TGTGCCAGCAGCCAGGACAGTCTTGAAGCTTTCTTT.

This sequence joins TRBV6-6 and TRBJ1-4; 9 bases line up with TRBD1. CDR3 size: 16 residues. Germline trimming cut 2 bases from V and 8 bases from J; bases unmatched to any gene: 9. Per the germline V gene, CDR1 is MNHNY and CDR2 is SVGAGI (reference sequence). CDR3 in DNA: TGTGCCAGCAGTTACCCCGGACAGGGGAAAAACGAAAAACTGTTTTTT. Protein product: CASSYPGQGKNEKLFF.

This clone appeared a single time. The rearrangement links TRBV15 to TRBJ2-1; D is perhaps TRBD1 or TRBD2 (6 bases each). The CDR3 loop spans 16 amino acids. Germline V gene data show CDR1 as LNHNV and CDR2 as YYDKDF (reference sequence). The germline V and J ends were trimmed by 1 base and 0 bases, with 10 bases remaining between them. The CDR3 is CATSRGGRGSYNEQFF. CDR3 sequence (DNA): TGTGCCACCAGCAGAGGGGGGCGGGGCTCCTACAATGAGCAGTTCTTC.

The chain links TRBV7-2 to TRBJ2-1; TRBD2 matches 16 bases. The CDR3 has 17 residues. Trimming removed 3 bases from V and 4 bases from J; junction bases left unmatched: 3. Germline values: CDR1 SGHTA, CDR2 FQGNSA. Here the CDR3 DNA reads TGTGCCAGCAGCTTGGGACTAGCGGGGGGGGGTTACAATGAGCAGTTCTTC. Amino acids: CASSLGLAGGGYNEQFF.

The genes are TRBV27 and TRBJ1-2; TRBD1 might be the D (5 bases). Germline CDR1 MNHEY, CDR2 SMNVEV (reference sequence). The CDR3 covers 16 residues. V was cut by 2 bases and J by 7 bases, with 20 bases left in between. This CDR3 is CASSLRDPWGEGGYTF. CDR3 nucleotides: TGTGCCAGCAGTTTAAGGGACCCCTGGGGAGAAGGTGGCTACACCTTC.

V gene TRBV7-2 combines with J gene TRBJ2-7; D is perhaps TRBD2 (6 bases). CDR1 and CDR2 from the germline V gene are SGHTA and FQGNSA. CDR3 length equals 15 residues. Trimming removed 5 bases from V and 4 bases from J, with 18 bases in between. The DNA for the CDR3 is TGTGCCAGCAGCCCAGATGGCCTCGGGGGTTACGAGCAGTACTTC. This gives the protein CASSPDGLGGYEQYF.

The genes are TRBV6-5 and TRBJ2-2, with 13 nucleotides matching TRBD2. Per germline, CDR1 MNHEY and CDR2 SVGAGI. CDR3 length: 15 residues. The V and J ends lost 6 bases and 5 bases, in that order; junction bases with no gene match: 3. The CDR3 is CASRPGLAGTGELFF. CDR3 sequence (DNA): TGTGCCAGCAGACCGGGACTAGCGGGAACCGGGGAGCTGTTTTTT.

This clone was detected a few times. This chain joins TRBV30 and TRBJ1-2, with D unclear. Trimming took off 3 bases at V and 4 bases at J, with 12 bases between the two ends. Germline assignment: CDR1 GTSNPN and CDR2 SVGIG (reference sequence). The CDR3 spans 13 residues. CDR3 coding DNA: TGTGCCTGGAGGGCAGGCCCTGGCTATGGCTACACCTTC. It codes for CAWRAGPGYGYTF.

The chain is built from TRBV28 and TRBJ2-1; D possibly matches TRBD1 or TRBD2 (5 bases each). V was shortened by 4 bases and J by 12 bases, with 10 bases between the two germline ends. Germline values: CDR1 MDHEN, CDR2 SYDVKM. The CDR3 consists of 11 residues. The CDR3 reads CASSWSGGQFF. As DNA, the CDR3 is TGTGCCAGCAGTTGGTCTGGGGGGCAGTTCTTC.

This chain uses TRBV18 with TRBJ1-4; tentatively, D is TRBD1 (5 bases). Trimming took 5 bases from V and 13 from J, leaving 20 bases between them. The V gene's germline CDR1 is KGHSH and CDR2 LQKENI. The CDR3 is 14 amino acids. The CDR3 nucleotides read TGTGCCAGCTCATCCGACACCGGCAAAGGGGTACTGTTTTTT. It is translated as CASSSDTGKGVLFF.

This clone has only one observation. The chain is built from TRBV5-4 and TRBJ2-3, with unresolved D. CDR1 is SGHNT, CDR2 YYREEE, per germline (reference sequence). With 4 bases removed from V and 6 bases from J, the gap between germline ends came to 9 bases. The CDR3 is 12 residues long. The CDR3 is CASSLYSDTQYF. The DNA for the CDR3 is TGTGCCAGCAGCCTCTACTCGGATACGCAGTATTTT.